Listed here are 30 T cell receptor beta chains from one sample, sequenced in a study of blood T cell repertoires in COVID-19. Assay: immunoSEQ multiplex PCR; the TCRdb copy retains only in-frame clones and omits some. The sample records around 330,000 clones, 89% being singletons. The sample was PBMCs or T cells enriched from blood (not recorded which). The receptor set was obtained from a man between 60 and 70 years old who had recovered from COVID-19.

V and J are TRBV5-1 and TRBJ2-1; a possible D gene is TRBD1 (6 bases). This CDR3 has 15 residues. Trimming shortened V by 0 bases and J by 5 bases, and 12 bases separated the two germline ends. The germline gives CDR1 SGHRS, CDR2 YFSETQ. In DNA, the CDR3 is TGCGCCAGCAGCTTGGGGCAGGGGAGCCACAATGAGCAGTTCTTC. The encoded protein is CASSLGQGSHNEQFF.

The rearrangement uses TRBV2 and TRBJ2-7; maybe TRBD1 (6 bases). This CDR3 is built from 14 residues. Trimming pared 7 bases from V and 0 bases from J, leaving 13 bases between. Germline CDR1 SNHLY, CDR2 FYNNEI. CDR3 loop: CASNRQVSSYEQYF. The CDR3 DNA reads TGTGCCAGCAACAGACAGGTGAGCTCCTACGAGCAGTACTTC.

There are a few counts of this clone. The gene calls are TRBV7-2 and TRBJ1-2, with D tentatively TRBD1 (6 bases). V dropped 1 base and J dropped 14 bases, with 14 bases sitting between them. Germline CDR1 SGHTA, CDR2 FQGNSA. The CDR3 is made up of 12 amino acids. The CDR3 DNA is TGTGCCAGCAGCTTAGTACAGGGTCGATGTACCTTC. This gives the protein CASSLVQGRCTF.

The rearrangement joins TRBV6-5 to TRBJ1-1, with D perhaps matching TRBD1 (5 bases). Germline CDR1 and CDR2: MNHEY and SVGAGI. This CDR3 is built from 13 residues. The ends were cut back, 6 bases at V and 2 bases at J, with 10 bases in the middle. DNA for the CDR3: TGTGCCAGCAGCACCGGACACAACACTGAAGCTTTCTTT. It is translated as CASSTGHNTEAFF.

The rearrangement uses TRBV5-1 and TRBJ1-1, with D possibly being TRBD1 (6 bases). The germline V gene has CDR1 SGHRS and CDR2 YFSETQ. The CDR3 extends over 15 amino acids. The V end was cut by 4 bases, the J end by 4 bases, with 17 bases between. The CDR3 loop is CASSPEDSLATEAFF. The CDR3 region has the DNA TGCGCCAGCAGCCCTGAGGACAGTTTGGCCACTGAAGCTTTCTTT.

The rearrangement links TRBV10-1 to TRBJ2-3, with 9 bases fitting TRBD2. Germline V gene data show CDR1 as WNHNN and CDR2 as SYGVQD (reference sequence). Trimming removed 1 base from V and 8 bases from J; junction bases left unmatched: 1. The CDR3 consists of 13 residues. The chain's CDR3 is CASSEYSGSTQYF. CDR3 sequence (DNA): TGCGCCAGCAGTGAGTATAGCGGGAGTACGCAGTATTTT.

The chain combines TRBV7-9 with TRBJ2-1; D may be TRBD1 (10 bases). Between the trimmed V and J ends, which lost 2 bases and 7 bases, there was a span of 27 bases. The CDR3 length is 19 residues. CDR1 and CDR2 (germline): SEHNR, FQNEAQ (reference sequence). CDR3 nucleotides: TGTGCCAGCAGCTTACCGACAGGGGGCTACGGCGGGAGGGCTAATGAGCAGTTCTTC. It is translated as CASSLPTGGYGGRANEQFF.

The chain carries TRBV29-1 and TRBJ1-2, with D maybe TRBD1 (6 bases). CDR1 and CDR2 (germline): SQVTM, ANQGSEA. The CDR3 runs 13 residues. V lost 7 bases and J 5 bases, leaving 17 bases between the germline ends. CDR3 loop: CSARTGIRYGYTF. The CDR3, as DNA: TGCAGCGCGAGAACAGGGATAAGATATGGCTACACCTTC.

CDR3 nucleotide sequence: TGTGCCAGCAGAACCGGGACAGGGGTTTCACCCCTCCACTTT. Translated: CASRTGTGVSPLHF. The rearrangement uses TRBV28 and TRBJ1-6; 10 nucleotides match TRBD1. Trimming removed 6 bases from V and 9 bases from J; junction bases left unmatched: 5. CDR3 length: 14 residues. CDR1 MDHEN and CDR2 SYDVKM come from the germline V gene.

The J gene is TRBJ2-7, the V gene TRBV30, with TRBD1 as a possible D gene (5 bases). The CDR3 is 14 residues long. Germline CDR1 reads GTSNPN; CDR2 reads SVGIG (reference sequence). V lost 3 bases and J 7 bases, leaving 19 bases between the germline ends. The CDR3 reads CAWSAVGVREEQYF. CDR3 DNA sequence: TGTGCCTGGAGCGCAGTAGGGGTTCGCGAGGAGCAGTACTTC.

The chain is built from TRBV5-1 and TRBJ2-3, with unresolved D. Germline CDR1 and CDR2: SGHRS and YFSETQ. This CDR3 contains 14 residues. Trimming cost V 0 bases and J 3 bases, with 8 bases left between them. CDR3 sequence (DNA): TGCGCCAGCAGCTTGGCCGCGAGAACAGATACGCAGTATTTT. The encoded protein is CASSLAARTDTQYF.

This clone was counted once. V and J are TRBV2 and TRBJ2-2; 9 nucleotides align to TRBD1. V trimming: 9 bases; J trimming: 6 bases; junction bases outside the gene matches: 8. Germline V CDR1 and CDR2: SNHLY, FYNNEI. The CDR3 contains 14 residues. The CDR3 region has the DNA TGTGCCAGAACCTGGGGACAGGGCTCCGGGGAGCTGTTTTTT. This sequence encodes CARTWGQGSGELFF.

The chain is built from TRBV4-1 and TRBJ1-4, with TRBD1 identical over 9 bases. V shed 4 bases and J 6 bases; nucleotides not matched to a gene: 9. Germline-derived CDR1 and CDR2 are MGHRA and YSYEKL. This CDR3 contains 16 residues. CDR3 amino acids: CASSRSYRDRDEKLFF. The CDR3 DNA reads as TGCGCCAGCAGCCGCTCGTACCGGGACAGGGATGAAAAACTGTTTTTT.

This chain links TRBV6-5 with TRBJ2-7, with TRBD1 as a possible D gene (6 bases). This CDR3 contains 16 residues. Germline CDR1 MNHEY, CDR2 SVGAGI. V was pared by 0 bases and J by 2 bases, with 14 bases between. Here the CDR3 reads CASSYSGAHRAYEQYF. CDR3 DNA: TGTGCCAGCAGTTACTCGGGGGCGCATCGGGCCTACGAGCAGTACTTC.

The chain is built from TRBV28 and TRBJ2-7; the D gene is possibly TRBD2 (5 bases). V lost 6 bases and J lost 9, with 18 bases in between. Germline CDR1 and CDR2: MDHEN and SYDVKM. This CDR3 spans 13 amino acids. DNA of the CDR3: TGTGCCAGCAGCACCCGACGGGGTCTCGGGCAGTACTTC. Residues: CASSTRRGLGQYF.

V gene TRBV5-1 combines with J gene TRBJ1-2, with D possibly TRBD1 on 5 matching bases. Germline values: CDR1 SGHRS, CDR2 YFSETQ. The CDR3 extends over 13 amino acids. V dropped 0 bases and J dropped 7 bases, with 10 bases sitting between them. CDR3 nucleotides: TGCGCCAGCAGCTTGGAAGGGGCGGCTGGCTACACCTTC. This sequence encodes CASSLEGAAGYTF.

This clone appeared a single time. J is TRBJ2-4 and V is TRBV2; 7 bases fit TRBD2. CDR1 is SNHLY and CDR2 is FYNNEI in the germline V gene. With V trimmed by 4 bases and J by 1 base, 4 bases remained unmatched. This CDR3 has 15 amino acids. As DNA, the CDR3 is TGTGCCAGCAGTGGGGGACTAATGGCCAAAAACATTCAGTACTTC. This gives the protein CASSGGLMAKNIQYF. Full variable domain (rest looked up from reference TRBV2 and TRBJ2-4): EPEVTQTPSHQVTQMGQEVILRCVPISNHLYFYWYRQILGQKVEFLVSFYNNEISEKSEIFDDQFSVERPDGSNFTLKIRSTKLEDSAMYFCASSGGLMAKNIQYFGAGTRLSVL.

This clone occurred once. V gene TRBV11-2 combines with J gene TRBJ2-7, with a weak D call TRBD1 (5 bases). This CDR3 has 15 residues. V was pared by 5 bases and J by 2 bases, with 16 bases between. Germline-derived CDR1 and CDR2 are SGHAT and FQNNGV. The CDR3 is CASSLRRQPPYEQYF. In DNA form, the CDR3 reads TGTGCCAGCAGCCTCCGACGACAGCCCCCCTACGAGCAGTACTTC.

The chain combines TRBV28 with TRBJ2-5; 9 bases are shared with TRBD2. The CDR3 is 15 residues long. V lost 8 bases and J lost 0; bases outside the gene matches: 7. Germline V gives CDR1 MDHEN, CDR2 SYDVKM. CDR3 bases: TGTGCCAGCTCAACCACTAGCGGGTACCAAGAGACCCAGTACTTC. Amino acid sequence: CASSTTSGYQETQYF. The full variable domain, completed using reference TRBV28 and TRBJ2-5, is DVKVTQSSRYLVKRTGEKVFLECVQDMDHENMFWYRQDPGLGLRLIYFSYDVKMKEKGDIPEGYSVSREKKERFSLILESASTNQTSMYLCASSTTSGYQETQYFGPGTRLLVL.

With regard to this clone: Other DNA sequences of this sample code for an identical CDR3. CDR3 sequence reads: CATSDPGQGQETQYF. The DNA of the CDR3 is TGTGCCACCAGTGATCCCGGACAGGGCCAAGAGACCCAGTACTTC. The genes are TRBV24-1 and TRBJ2-5; 8 bases map to TRBD1. V lost 3 bases to trimming and J lost 1 base; unmatched junction nucleotides: 3. Germline V gene sequence: CDR1 KGHDR, CDR2 SFDVKD. This CDR3 is built from 15 residues.

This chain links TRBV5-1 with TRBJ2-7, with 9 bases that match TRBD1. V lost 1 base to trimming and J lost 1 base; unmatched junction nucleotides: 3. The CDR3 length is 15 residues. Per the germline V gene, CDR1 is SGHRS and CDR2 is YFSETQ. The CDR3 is CASSLSTGGSYEQYF. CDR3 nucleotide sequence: TGCGCCAGCAGCTTGTCGACAGGGGGTTCCTACGAGCAGTACTTC. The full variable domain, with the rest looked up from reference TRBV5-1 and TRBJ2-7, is KAGVTQTPRYLIKTRGQQVTLSCSPISGHRSVSWYQQTPGQGLQFLFEYFSETQRNKGNFPGRFSGRQFSNSRSEMNVSTLELGDSALYLCASSLSTGGSYEQYFGPGTRLTVT.

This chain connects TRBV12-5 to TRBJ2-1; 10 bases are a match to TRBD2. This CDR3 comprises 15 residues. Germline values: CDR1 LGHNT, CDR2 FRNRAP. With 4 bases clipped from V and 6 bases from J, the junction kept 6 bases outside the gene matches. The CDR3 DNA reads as TGTGCTAGTGGTTACACTAGCGGGGTGGGCAATGAGCAGTTCTTC. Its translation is CASGYTSGVGNEQFF.

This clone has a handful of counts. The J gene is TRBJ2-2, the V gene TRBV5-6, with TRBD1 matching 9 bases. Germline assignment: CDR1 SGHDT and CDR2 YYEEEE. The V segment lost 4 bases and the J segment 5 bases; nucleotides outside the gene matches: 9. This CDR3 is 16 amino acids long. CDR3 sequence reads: CASSPGQGLVTGELFF. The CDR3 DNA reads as TGTGCCAGCAGCCCCGGACAGGGGTTAGTGACCGGGGAGCTGTTTTTT. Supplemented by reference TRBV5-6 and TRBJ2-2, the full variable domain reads DAGVTQSPTHLIKTRGQQVTLRCSPKSGHDTVSWYQQALGQGPQFIFQYYEEEERQRGNFPDRFSGHQFPNYSSELNVNALLLGDSALYLCASSPGQGLVTGELFFGEGSRLTVL.

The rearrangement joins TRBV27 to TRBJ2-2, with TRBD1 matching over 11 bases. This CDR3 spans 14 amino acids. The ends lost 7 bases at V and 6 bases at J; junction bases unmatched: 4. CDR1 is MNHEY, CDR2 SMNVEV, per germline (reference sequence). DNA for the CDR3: TGTGCCAGCATAGGACAGGGGGCCGCCGGGGAGCTGTTTTTT. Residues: CASIGQGAAGELFF.

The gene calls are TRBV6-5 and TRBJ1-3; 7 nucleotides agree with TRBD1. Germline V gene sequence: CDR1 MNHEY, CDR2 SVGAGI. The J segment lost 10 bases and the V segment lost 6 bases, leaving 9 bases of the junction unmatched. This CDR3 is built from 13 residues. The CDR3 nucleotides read TGTGCCAGCAGACTCGGACAGGAGCATACCATATATTTT. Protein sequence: CASRLGQEHTIYF.

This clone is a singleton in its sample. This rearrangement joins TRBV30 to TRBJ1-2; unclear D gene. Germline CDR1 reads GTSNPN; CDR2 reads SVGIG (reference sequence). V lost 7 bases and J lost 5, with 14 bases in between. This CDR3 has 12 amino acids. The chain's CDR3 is CAYLGGRYGYTF. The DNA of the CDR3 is TGTGCCTACCTTGGCGGGAGGTATGGCTACACCTTC.

The CDR3 reads CASSEYRGRGYTF. For the CDR3, the DNA is TGTGCCAGCAGTGAATACCGGGGTCGGGGCTACACCTTC. The chain combines TRBV25-1 with TRBJ1-2; D remains ambiguous. The CDR3 is 13 residues long. Germline lookup yields CDR1 MGHDK and CDR2 SYGVNS. The germline V and J ends were trimmed by 0 bases and 8 bases, with 10 bases remaining between them.

The CDR3 is CASSLLGAGYEQYF. The CDR3 nucleotides are TGTGCCAGCAGCTTACTGGGGGCCGGTTACGAGCAGTACTTC. J is TRBJ2-7 and V is TRBV13, with D perhaps matching TRBD1 (6 bases). CDR1 and CDR2 from the germline V gene are PRHDT and FYEKMQ (reference sequence). The V gene lost 2 bases and the J gene lost 4 bases, with 12 bases spanning the gap. CDR3 length: 14 residues.

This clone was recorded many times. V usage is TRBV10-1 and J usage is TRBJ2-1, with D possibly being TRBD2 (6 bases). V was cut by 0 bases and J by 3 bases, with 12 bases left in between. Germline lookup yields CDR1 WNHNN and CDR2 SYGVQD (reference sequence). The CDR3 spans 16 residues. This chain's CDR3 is CASSESSRDFYNEQFF. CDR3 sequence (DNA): TGCGCCAGCAGTGAGTCGTCCCGGGACTTCTACAATGAGCAGTTCTTC.

The DNA for the CDR3 is TGTGCCAGCAGCCAAGGTCGCGGGAGGGCTTTGGGCAAAAACATTCAGTACTTC. It codes for CASSQGRGRALGKNIQYF. The chain couples TRBV14 to TRBJ2-4; 9 positions agree with TRBD2. This CDR3 is 18 amino acids long. Germline CDR1 is SGHDN and CDR2 is FVKESK. The V gene end was trimmed by 1 base and the J gene end by 3 bases; junction bases not matched to a gene: 10. Combining the CDR3 with reference TRBV14 and TRBJ2-4 gives the whole variable domain EAGVTQFPSHSVIEKGQTVTLRCDPISGHDNLYWYRRVMGKEIKFLLHFVKESKQDESGMPNNRFLAERTGGTYSTLKVQPAELEDSGVYFCASSQGRGRALGKNIQYFGAGTRLSVL.